Listed below are T cell receptor beta chains from one sample, sequenced in a study of STAT5B mutations in CD4+ large granular lymphocyte leukemia. Using immunoSEQ multiplex PCR, the repertoire was profiled, and TCRdb retains in-frame clones only, with some absent. This sample has about 40,000 clones; 81% occur once, and the top ten carry approximately 4%. Input material: CD4+ T cells from blood buffy coats. All receptors derive from a human donor in good health. The conserved cysteine and the conserved F or W are not part of the CDR3 here. Expanded clones get a size class; other rows say once, few or many, or leave the size out.

J gene: TRBJ2-3
clone size: once
V gene: TRBV4-1
CDR3 protein: ASSQLAGPSTDTQY

J gene: TRBJ2-3
clone size: NA
V gene: TRBV12-2
CDR3 protein: ASRPGTVDTQY

J gene: TRBJ1-4
clone size: NA
V gene: TRBV9
CDR3 protein: ASSGGVQPNEKLF

J gene: TRBJ2-1
clone size: NA
V gene: TRBV4-2
CDR3 protein: ASSPDWGGPYNEQF

J gene: TRBJ2-3
clone size: NA
V gene: TRBV10-3
CDR3 protein: AISEKGASSPPSDTQY

J gene: TRBJ1-2
clone size: NA
V gene: TRBV11-3
CDR3 protein: ASSPEQGAGYGYT

J gene: TRBJ1-4
clone size: NA
V gene: TRBV6-1
CDR3 protein: ASSELGGGVGATNEKLF

J gene: TRBJ2-2
clone size: NA
V gene: TRBV11-2
CDR3 protein: ASSQLTSGELF

J gene: TRBJ2-7
clone size: NA
V gene: TRBV13
CDR3 protein: ASSGGLGTASYEQY

J gene: TRBJ2-7
clone size: NA
V gene: TRBV15
CDR3 protein: ATSRGERGEQY

J gene: TRBJ2-5
clone size: NA
V gene: TRBV7-9
CDR3 protein: ASSSRQEEETQY

J gene: TRBJ1-1
clone size: few
V gene: TRBV7-2
CDR3 protein: ASSLQGFTEAF

J gene: TRBJ1-3
clone size: few
V gene: TRBV9
CDR3 protein: ASSASQGNGNTIY

J gene: TRBJ2-2
clone size: NA
V gene: TRBV9
CDR3 protein: ASSNGTGTGELF

J gene: TRBJ2-2
clone size: NA
V gene: TRBV7-9
CDR3 protein: ASRPGLADTGELF

J gene: TRBJ1-5
clone size: NA
V gene: TRBV7-9
CDR3 protein: ASSFGGRGGNQPQH

J gene: TRBJ1-2
clone size: few
V gene: TRBV2
CDR3 protein: ASSEEARYGYT

J gene: TRBJ2-7
clone size: NA
V gene: TRBV7-9
CDR3 protein: ASSSTYTSEQY

J gene: TRBJ1-5
clone size: NA
V gene: TRBV19
CDR3 protein: ASRETGSGNQPQH

J gene: TRBJ1-4
clone size: NA
V gene: TRBV6-4
CDR3 protein: ASSDSRQAGNEKLF

J gene: TRBJ1-5
clone size: NA
V gene: TRBV28
CDR3 protein: GVRLGNSNQPQH

J gene: TRBJ2-5
clone size: NA
V gene: TRBV10-3
CDR3 protein: AISELATGAGGETQY

J gene: TRBJ2-7
clone size: NA
V gene: TRBV15
CDR3 protein: ATSRDPLAGPYEQY

J gene: TRBJ1-1
clone size: NA
V gene: TRBV5-1
CDR3 protein: ASSDVNQNTEAF

J gene: TRBJ1-5
clone size: NA
V gene: TRBV7-8
CDR3 protein: ASSLAGGRDQPQH

J gene: TRBJ1-1
clone size: NA
V gene: TRBV7-3
CDR3 protein: ASSSQVWDTEAF

J gene: TRBJ2-7
clone size: NA
V gene: TRBV18
CDR3 protein: ASSLTGTGTDEQY

J gene: TRBJ1-1
clone size: NA
V gene: TRBV2
CDR3 protein: ASRKGATEAF

J gene: TRBJ1-2
clone size: NA
V gene: TRBV19
CDR3 protein: ASRSIGDRSNYGYT

J gene: TRBJ1-5
clone size: NA
V gene: TRBV19
CDR3 protein: ASSIDPTGPQH

J gene: TRBJ2-7
clone size: NA
V gene: TRBV2
CDR3 protein: ASRGVSYEQY

J gene: TRBJ2-4
clone size: NA
V gene: TRBV14
CDR3 protein: ASSQETRFGIQY

J gene: TRBJ1-2
clone size: NA
V gene: TRBV4-3
CDR3 protein: ASSTGVDYGYT

J gene: TRBJ2-7
clone size: NA
V gene: TRBV6-5
CDR3 protein: ASSSRYEQY

J gene: TRBJ1-5
clone size: NA
V gene: TRBV7-2
CDR3 protein: ASSLVSGEHQPQH

J gene: TRBJ1-4
clone size: NA
V gene: TRBV2
CDR3 protein: ASRRDTGGEKLF

J gene: NA
clone size: NA
V gene: TRBV2
CDR3 protein: ASSEGYEQY

J gene: TRBJ2-5
clone size: NA
V gene: TRBV7-3
CDR3 protein: ASSLNGVQETQY

J gene: NA
clone size: once
V gene: TRBV30
CDR3 protein: AWSVRGQGWPYEQY

J gene: TRBJ2-1
clone size: NA
V gene: TRBV6-1
CDR3 protein: ASSAWGGDYNEQF

J gene: TRBJ1-1
clone size: NA
V gene: TRBV18
CDR3 protein: ASSDSQVGAF

J gene: TRBJ2-1
clone size: NA
V gene: TRBV9
CDR3 protein: ASSVGQGGYNEQF

J gene: TRBJ2-1
clone size: NA
V gene: TRBV11-3
CDR3 protein: ASSPRPGTPNYNEQF

J gene: TRBJ1-2
clone size: NA
V gene: TRBV4-2
CDR3 protein: ASSQATVEGYT

J gene: TRBJ2-7
clone size: NA
V gene: TRBV6-1
CDR3 protein: ASRTTGGAEQY

J gene: TRBJ1-2
clone size: few
V gene: TRBV19
CDR3 protein: ASSPDPDRSGYT

J gene: TRBJ2-7
clone size: NA
V gene: TRBV10-3
CDR3 protein: AMGLAGEQY

J gene: TRBJ2-5
clone size: NA
V gene: TRBV11-2
CDR3 protein: ASSLSRTGETQY

J gene: TRBJ1-2
clone size: NA
V gene: TRBV19
CDR3 protein: ASSYYYGYT